The following is a TCR beta chain sequence with its context. Its target is not known. This sample's time point: late sampling 161 to 241 days after vaccination in a few convalescent patients. The data derive from a study of vaccination and CD4 T cells after COVID-19. Whole-study context: The study collected post-vaccine samples a median around 67 days after dose two, with a range of 14 to 241.

TCRdb re-called the PCR reads through MiXCR, storing one row per CDR3 protein. The table records about 30,000 distinct CDR3 sequences, approximately 48% of them present only once. Trimming took off 1 base at V and 7 bases at J, with 8 bases between the two ends. CDR1 MDHEN and CDR2 SYDVKM come from the germline V gene. The CDR3 runs 12 residues. Study-wide findings and caveats: SARS-CoV-2-reactive clonotypes showed a nonsignificant median rise from roughly 21 to 40. Analysis of convalescent patients found that 304 of 307 vaccine-specific clones were spike mono-reactive.

The TCR sequence derives from a human donor who had recovered from COVID-19. The gene calls are TRBV28 and TRBJ2-7; D unclear. The sample in question was CD4+ T cells from blood, obtained about 7 months after SARS-CoV-2 vaccination. The CDR3 DNA follows: TGTGCCAGCAGTTTATCCCTCGGGGAGCAGTACTTC. Amino acids: CASSLSLGEQYF.